This T cell receptor beta chain was identified in a study of blood T cell repertoires in COVID-19. Study summary: Acute and convalescent COVID-19 specimens originated in the United States, Italy and Spain. Nucleic acid was either cDNA or gDNA, and it came from T cells, B-cell-depleted T cells, or PBMCs.

Per the original data handling: From reference gene primer amplification, estimates of nucleated cell counts were derived. This table comes from immunoSEQ multiplex PCR, and its TCRdb copy is limited to in-frame clones, with some not included. V and J calls and clone size come straight from that table; D and trimming were deduced from the DNA. This sample carries approximately 100,000 clones, roughly 89% of them seen once, and the ten largest clones take under 20%. Germline V gene lookup returns CDR1 SQVTM and CDR2 ANQGSEA. The V gene lost 6 bases and the J gene lost 7 bases, with 9 bases spanning the gap. CDR3 length: 11 residues.

V is TRBV29-1 and J is TRBJ2-2, with D maybe TRBD1 (5 bases). The sequence was collected from an elderly woman in a cohort sampled during active COVID-19. The sample consisted of peripheral blood. CDR3 region: CSVHQGGELFF. As DNA, the CDR3 is TGCAGCGTACACCAGGGCGGGGAGCTGTTTTTT.